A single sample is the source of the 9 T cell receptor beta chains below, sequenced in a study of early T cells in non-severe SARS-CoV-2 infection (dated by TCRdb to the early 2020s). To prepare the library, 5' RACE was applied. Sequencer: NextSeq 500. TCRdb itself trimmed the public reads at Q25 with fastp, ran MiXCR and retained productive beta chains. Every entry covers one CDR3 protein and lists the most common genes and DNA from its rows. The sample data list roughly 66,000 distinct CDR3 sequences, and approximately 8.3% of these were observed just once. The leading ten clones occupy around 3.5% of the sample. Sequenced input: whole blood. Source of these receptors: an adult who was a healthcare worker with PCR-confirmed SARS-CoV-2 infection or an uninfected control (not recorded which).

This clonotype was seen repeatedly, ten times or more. The CDR3 nucleotides read TGTGCCAGCACTCGCGGGAGCTCCTACGAGCAGTACTTC. Its translation: CASTRGSSYEQYF. The chain has TRBV6-6 and TRBJ2-7; 7 bases are a match to TRBD2. The V gene's germline CDR1 is MNHNY and CDR2 SVGAGI (reference sequence). The CDR3 sequence is 13 residues long. J was trimmed by 0 bases and V by 7 bases; bases with no gene match: 3.

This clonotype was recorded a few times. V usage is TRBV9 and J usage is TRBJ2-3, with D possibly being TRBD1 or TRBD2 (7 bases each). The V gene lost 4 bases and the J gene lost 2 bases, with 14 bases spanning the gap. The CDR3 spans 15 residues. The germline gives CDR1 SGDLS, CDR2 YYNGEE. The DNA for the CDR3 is TGTGCCAGCAGCTGGGGGGGACAGAACACAGATACGCAGTATTTT. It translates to CASSWGGQNTDTQYF.

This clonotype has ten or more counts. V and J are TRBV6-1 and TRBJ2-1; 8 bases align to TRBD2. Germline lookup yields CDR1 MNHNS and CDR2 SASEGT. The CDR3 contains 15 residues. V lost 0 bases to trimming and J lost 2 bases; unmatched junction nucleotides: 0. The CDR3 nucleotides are TGTGCCAGCAGTGAAGCTAGCGGGGCCTACAATGAGCAGTTCTTC. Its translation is CASSEASGAYNEQFF.

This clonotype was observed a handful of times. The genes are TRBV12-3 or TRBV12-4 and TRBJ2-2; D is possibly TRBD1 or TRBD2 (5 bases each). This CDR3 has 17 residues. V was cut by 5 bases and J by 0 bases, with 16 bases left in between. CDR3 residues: CASSRGSGTANTGELFF. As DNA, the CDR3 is TGTGCCAGCAGTCGGGGTTCCGGGACGGCGAACACCGGGGAGCTGTTTTTT.

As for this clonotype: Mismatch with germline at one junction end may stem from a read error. This CDR3 is CASSQSGADTQNF. CDR3 in DNA: TGTGCCAGCAGCCAATCGGGCGCAGATACGCAGAATTTT. The chain couples TRBV13 to TRBJ2-3, with D unresolved. The CDR3 is made up of 13 amino acids. Germline V CDR1 and CDR2: PRHDT, FYEKMQ (reference sequence).

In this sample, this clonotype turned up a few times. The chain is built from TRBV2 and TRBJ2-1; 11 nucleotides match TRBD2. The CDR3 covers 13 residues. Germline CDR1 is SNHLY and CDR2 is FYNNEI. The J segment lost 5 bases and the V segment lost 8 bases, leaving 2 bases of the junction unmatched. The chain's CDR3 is CASRLAGNNEQFF. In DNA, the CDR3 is TGTGCCAGCCGACTAGCGGGGAACAATGAGCAGTTCTTC.

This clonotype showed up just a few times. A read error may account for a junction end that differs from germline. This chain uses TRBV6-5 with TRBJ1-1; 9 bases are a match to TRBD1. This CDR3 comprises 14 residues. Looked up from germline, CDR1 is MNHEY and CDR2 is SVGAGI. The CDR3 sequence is CASRKQGADTEVFF. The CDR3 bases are TGTGCCAGCAGGAAACAGGGGGCGGACACTGAAGTTTTCTTT.

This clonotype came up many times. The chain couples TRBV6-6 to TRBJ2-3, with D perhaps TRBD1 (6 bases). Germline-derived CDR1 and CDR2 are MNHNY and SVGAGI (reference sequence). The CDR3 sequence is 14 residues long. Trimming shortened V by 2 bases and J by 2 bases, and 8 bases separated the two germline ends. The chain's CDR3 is CASSYRDITDTQYF. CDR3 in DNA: TGTGCCAGCAGTTACCGGGACATCACAGATACGCAGTATTTT.

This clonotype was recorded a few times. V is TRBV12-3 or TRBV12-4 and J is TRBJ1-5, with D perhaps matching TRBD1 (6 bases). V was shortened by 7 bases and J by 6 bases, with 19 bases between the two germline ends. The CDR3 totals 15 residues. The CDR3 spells CASKVGGLQSQPQHF. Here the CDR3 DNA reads TGTGCCAGCAAAGTGGGGGGGCTACAATCTCAGCCCCAGCATTTT.